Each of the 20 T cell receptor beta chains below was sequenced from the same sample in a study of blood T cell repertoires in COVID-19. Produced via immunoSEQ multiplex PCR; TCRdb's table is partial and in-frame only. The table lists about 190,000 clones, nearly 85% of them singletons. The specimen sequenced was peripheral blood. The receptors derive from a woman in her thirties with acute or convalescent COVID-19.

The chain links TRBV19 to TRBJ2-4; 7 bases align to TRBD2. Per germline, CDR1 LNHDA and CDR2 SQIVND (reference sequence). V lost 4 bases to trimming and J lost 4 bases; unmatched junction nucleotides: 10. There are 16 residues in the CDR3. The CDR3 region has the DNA TGTGCCAGTAGTAGGACTAGGAGGGGCGGTAAAAACATTCAGTACTTC. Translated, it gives CASSRTRRGGKNIQYF. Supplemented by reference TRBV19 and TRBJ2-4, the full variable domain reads DGGITQSPKYLFRKEGQNVTLSCEQNLNHDAMYWYRQDPGQGLRLIYYSQIVNDFQKGDIAEGYSVSREKKESFPLTVTSAQKNPTAFYLCASSRTRRGGKNIQYFGAGTRLSVL.

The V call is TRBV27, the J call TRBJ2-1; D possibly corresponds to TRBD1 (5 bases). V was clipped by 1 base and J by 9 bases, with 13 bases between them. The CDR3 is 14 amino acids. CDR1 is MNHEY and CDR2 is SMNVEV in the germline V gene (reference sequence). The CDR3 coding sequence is TGTGCCAGCAGTTTATATCAGGGATCGGTTGAGCAGTTCTTC. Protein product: CASSLYQGSVEQFF.

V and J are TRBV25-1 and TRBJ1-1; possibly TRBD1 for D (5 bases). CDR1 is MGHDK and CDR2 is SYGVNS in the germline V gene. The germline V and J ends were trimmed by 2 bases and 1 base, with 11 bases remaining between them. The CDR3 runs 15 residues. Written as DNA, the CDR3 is TGTGCCAGCAGTGAACCGGGACTGACGAACACTGAAGCTTTCTTT. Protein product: CASSEPGLTNTEAFF.

Here the CDR3 DNA reads TGCAGCGTTGGGGGACAGGGGGCGGGTGGCTACACCTTC. Residues: CSVGGQGAGGYTF. This chain links TRBV29-1 with TRBJ1-2, with 12 bases identical to TRBD1. This CDR3 spans 13 amino acids. Germline trimming cut 4 bases from V and 7 bases from J; bases unmatched to any gene: 4. From germline, CDR1 is SQVTM and CDR2 ANQGSEA. Variable domain in full (rest from reference TRBV29-1 and TRBJ1-2): SAVISQKPSRDICQRGTSLTIQCQVDSQVTMMFWYRQQPGQSLTLIATANQGSEATYESGFVIDKFPISRPNLTFSTLTVSNMSPEDSSIYLCSVGGQGAGGYTFGSGTRLTVV.

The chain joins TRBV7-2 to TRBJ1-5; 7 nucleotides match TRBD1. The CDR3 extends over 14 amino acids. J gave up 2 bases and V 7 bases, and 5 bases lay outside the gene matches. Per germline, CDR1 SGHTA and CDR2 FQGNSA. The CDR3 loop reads CASKRDRGNQPQHF. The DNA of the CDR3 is TGTGCCAGCAAAAGGGACAGAGGCAATCAGCCCCAGCATTTT.

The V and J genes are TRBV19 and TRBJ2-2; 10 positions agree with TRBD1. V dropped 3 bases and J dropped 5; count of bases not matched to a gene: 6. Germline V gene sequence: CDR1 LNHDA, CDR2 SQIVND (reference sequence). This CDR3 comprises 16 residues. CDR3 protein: CASSIRQGAWTGELFF. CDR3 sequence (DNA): TGTGCCAGTAGTATCCGACAGGGGGCATGGACCGGGGAGCTGTTTTTT.

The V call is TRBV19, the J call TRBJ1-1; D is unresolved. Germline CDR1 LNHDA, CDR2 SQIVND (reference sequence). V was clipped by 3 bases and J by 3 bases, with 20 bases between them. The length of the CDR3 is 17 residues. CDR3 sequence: CASSISGHLKWDTEAFF. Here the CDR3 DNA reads TGTGCCAGTAGTATCTCAGGCCACCTAAAATGGGACACTGAAGCTTTCTTT.

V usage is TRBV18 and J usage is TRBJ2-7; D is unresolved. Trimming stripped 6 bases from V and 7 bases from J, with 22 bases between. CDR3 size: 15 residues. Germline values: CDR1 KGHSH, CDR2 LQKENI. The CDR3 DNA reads TGTGCCAGCTCGGCCGACATAGACCCTCGGTGGGAGCAGTACTTC. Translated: CASSADIDPRWEQYF.

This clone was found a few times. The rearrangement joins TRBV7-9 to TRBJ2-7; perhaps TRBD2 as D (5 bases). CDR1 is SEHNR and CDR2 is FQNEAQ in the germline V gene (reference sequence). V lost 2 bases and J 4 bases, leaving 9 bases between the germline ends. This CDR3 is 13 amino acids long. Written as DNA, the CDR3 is TGTGCCAGCAGCTTACGTGGAGGATACGAGCAGTACTTC. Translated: CASSLRGGYEQYF.

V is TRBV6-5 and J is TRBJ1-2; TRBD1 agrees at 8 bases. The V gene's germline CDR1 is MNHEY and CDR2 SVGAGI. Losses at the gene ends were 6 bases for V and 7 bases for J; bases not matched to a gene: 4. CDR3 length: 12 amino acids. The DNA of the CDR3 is TGTGCCAGCAGATGGACAGGGTCTGGCTACACCTTC. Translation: CASRWTGSGYTF.

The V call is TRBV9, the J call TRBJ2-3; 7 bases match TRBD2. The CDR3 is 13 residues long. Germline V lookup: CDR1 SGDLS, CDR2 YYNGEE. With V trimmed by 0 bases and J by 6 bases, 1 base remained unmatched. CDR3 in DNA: TGTGCCAGCAGCGTAGGACTAGCTGATACGCAGTATTTT. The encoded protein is CASSVGLADTQYF.

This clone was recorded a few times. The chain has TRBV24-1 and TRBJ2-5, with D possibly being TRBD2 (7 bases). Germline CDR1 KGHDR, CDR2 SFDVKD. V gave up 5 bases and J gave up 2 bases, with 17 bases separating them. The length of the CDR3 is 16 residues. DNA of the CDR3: TGTGCCACCAGTGGGAGGGGGGGAGTGGGTCAAGAGACCCAGTACTTC. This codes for CATSGRGGVGQETQYF.

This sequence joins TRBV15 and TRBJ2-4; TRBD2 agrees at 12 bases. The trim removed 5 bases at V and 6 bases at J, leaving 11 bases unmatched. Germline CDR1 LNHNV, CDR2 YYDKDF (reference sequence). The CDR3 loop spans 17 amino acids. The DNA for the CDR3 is TGTGCCACCAGCCCCCGACTAGCGGGGGCCCTCGGAAACATTCAGTACTTC. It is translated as CATSPRLAGALGNIQYF.

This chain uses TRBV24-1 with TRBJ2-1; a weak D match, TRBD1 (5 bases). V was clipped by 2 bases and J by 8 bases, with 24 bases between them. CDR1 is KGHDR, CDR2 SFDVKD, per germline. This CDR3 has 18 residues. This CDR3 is CATSDSLLRASPLDEQFF. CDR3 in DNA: TGTGCCACCAGTGATTCCCTTCTCAGGGCCTCCCCTTTGGATGAGCAGTTCTTC.

The CDR3 here is CASSLGLANEKLFF. CDR3 in DNA: TGTGCCAGCAGCTTAGGACTGGCAAATGAAAAACTGTTTTTT. V is TRBV7-9 and J is TRBJ1-4; D gene ambiguous. The length of the CDR3 is 14 residues. Per germline, CDR1 SEHNR and CDR2 FQNEAQ (reference sequence). V was pared by 1 base and J by 5 bases, with 8 bases between.

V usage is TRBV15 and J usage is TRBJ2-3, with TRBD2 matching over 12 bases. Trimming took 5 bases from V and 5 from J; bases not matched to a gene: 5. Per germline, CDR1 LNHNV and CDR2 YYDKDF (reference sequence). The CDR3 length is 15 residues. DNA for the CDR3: TGTGCCACCAGCCCGAGACTAGCGGGAGTAGATACGCAGTATTTT. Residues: CATSPRLAGVDTQYF.

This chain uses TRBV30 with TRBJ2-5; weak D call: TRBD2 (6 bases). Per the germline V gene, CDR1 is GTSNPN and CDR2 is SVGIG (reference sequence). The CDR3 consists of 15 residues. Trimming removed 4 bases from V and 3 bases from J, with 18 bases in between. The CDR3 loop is CAWIPPPGRKETQYF. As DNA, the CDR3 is TGTGCCTGGATTCCCCCCCCGGGGAGGAAAGAGACCCAGTACTTC.

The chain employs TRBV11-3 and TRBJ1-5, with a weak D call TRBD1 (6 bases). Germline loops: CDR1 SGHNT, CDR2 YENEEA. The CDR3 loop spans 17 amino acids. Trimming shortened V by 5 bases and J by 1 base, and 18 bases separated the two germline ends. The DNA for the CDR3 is TGTGCCAGCAGCCTCGAACCCGGGACAAAAAGCAATCAGCCCCAGCATTTT. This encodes CASSLEPGTKSNQPQHF.

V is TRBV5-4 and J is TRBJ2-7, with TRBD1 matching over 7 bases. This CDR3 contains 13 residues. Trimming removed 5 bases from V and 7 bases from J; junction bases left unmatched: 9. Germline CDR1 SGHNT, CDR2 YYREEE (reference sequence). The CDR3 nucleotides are TGTGCCAGCAGAGAGGGACAGAGAGTAGAGCAGTACTTC. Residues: CASREGQRVEQYF. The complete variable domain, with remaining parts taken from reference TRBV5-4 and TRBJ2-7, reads ETGVTQSPTHLIKTRGQQVTLRCSSQSGHNTVSWYQQALGQGPQFIFQYYREEENGRGNFPPRFSGLQFPNYSSELNVNALELDDSALYLCASREGQRVEQYFGPGTRLTVT.

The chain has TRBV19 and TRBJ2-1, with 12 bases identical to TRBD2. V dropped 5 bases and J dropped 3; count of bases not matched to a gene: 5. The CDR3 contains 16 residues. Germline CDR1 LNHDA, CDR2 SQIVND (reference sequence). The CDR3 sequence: CASSATSGSIYNEQFF. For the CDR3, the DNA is TGTGCCAGTAGTGCGACTAGCGGGAGTATCTACAATGAGCAGTTCTTC.